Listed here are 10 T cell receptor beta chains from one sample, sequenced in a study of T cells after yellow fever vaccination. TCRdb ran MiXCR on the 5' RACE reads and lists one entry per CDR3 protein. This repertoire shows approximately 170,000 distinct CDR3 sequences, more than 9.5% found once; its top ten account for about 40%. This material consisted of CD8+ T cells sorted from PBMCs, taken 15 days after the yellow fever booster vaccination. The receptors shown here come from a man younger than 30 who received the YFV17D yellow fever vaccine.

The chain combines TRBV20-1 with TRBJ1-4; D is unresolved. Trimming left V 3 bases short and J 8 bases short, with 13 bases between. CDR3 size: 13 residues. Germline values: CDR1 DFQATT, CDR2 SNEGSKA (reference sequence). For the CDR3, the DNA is TGCAGTGCTAGTTTGGACCTCGGGGAAAAACTGTTTTTT. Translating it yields CSASLDLGEKLFF.

The chain's CDR3 is CASGVGGAPVQPQHF. The DNA for the CDR3 is TGTGCCAGCGGCGTAGGGGGGGCACCCGTTCAGCCCCAGCATTTT. The gene calls are TRBV27 and TRBJ1-5, with D possibly matching TRBD1 (6 bases). V was shortened by 8 bases and J by 6 bases, with 20 bases between the two germline ends. Germline V gene data show CDR1 as MNHEY and CDR2 as SMNVEV (reference sequence). This CDR3 spans 15 amino acids.

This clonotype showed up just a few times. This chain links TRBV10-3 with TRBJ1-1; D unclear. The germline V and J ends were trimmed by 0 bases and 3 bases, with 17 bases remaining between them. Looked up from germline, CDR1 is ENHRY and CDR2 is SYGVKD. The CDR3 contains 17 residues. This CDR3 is CAISESKMIPGDTEAFF. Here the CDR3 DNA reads TGTGCCATCAGTGAGTCGAAGATGATCCCGGGTGACACTGAAGCTTTCTTT.

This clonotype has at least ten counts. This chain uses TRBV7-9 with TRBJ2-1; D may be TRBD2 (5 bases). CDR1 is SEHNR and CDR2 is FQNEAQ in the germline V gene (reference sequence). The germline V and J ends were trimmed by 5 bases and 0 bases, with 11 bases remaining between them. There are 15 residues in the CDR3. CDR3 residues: CASSPGLSSYNEQFF. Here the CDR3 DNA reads TGTGCCAGCAGCCCTGGACTCTCCTCCTACAATGAGCAGTTCTTC.

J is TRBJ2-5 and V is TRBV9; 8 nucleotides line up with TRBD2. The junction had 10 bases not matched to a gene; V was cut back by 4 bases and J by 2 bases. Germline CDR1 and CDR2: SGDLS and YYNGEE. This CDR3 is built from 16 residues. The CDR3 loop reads CASSHPIAGLQETQYF. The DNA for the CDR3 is TGTGCCAGCAGCCACCCCATAGCGGGGTTACAAGAGACCCAGTACTTC.

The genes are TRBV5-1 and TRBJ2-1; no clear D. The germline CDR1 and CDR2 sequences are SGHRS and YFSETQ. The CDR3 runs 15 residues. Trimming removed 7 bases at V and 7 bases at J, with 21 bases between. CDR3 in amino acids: CASREVLGAGNEQFF. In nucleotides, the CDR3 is TGCGCCAGCCGAGAAGTATTAGGCGCCGGGAATGAGCAGTTCTTC.

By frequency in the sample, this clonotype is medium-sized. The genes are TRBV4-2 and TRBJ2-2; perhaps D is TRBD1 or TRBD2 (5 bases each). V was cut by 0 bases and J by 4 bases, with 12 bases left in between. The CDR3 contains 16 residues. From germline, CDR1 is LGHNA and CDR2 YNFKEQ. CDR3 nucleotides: TGTGCCAGCAGCCAAGAGGGGGACCCCTCCACCGGGGAGCTGTTTTTT. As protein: CASSQEGDPSTGELFF.

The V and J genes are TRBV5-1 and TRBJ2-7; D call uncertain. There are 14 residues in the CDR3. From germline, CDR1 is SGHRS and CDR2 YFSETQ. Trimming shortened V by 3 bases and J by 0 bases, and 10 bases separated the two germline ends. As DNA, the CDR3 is TGCGCCAGCAGCTCTGCATGGAGCTCCTACGAGCAGTACTTC. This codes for CASSSAWSSYEQYF.

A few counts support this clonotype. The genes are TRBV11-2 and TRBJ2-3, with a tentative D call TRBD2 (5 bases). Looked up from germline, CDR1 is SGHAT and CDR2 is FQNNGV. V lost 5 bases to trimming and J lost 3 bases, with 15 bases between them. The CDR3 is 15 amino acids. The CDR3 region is CASSPPGRGTDTQYF. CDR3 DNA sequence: TGTGCCAGCAGCCCTCCCGGGCGAGGGACAGATACGCAGTATTTT.

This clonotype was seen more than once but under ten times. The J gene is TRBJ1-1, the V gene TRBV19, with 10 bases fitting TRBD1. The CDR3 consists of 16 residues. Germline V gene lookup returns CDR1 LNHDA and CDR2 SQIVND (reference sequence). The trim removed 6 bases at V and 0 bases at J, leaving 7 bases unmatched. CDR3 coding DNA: TGTGCCAGTAGAACCCGGACAGGGGGAATGAACACTGAAGCTTTCTTT. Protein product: CASRTRTGGMNTEAFF.